These T cell receptor beta chains were read from a single sample in a study of response to subunit inactivated influenza vaccine. TCRdb redid the calling of the RT-PCR reads with MiXCR, one entry per CDR3 protein. This table holds under 200,000 distinct CDR3 sequences, approximately 12% found once. In addition, the sample was reused for a study of T cells expressing NK-cell markers.

The source material was CD8+ T cells sorted from PBMCs, sampled 12 days after vaccination. The origin of the receptors is a man aged 45-65 years who received an inactivated influenza vaccine. The CDR3 runs from the conserved cysteine through the conserved F or W. Fields, in order: J gene, clone size, V gene, D gene, CDR3 protein, CDR3 DNA. D genes are given only for firm matches. Clone size is not always given. Where it is, it says once, few, many or a class for expanded clones.

TRBJ2-1 | few | TRBV4-3 | NA | CASSSKSYYNEQFF | TGCGCCAGCAGCTCCAAAAGTTACTACAATGAGCAGTTCTTC
TRBJ2-2 | many | TRBV10-3 | TRBD1 | CAISEENRGTGELFF | TGTGCCATCAGTGAGGAGAACAGGGGGACCGGGGAGCTGTTTTTT
TRBJ1-1 | many | TRBV12-3/TRBV12-4 | NA | CASSLPRGWDLIF | TGTGCCAGCAGTTTACCCCGGGGGTGGGACCTCATCTTT
TRBJ2-5 | many | TRBV6-5 | TRBD1 | CASSYSGGEETQYF | TGTGCCAGCAGTTACTCAGGGGGCGAAGAGACCCAGTACTTC
TRBJ1-1 | few | TRBV4-1 | NA | CASSQSINTEAFF | TGCGCCAGCAGCCAGTCGATCAACACTGAAGCTTTCTTT
TRBJ1-3 | many | TRBV29-1 | NA | CSVFGSGASGNTIYF | TGCAGCGTTTTTGGGAGCGGGGCCTCTGGAAACACCATATATTTT
TRBJ2-1 | few | TRBV29-1 | TRBD2 | CSLWVVAGGVGQFF | TGCAGCTTATGGGTGGTAGCGGGAGGAGTAGGGCAGTTCTTC
TRBJ2-1 | NA | TRBV18 | TRBD2 | CASSPLGLAGNEQFF | TGTGCCAGCTCACCTCTGGGACTAGCAGGCAATGAGCAGTTCTTC
TRBJ2-1 | NA | TRBV9 | NA | CASSPMGVAEQFF | TGTGCCAGCAGCCCGATGGGGGTGGCGGAGCAGTTCTTC
TRBJ2-5 | NA | TRBV15 | TRBD1 | CATSREGTEETQYF | TGTGCCACCAGCAGAGAAGGGACAGAAGAGACCCAGTACTTC
TRBJ2-3 | NA | TRBV4-1 | NA | CASSLTPGVFGTDTQYF | TGCGCCAGCAGCCTCACCCCGGGTGTCTTTGGCACAGATACGCAGTATTTT
TRBJ2-1 | few | TRBV5-1 | TRBD2 | CASSLAFAGGYNEQFF | TGCGCCAGCAGCTTGGCCTTCGCGGGGGGGTACAATGAGCAGTTCTTC
TRBJ1-5 | few | TRBV18 | TRBD1 | CASSVTGRNQPQHF | TGTGCCAGCTCCGTGACAGGGCGCAATCAGCCCCAGCATTTT
TRBJ2-2 | NA | TRBV27 | NA | CASSLSRDGELFF | TGTGCCAGCAGTTTATCCAGAGACGGGGAGCTGTTTTTT
TRBJ2-7 | few | TRBV14 | NA | CASSQVGVSIYDEQYF | TGTGCCAGCAGCCAAGTTGGAGTCAGTATATACGACGAGCAGTACTTC
TRBJ1-2 | NA | TRBV4-1 | TRBD1 | CASSQVTGGHGYTF | TGCGCCAGCAGCCAAGTAACAGGGGGTCATGGCTACACCTTC
TRBJ2-1 | NA | TRBV9 | TRBD2 | CASSPDSGSVSSYNEQFF | TGTGCCAGCAGCCCAGACAGCGGGAGCGTAAGCTCCTACAATGAGCAGTTCTTC
TRBJ2-4 | few | TRBV10-2 | NA | CASSDPGAKNIQYF | TGCGCCAGCAGTGACCCGGGGGCCAAAAACATTCAGTACTTC
TRBJ2-7 | few | TRBV6-2/TRBV6-3 | NA | CASSYGGPHEQYF | TGTGCCAGCAGTTACGGGGGGCCCCACGAGCAGTACTTC
TRBJ2-2 | NA | TRBV18 | NA | CASSLTTEITGELFF | TGTGCCAGCTCACTTACGACAGAAATCACCGGGGAGCTGTTTTTT
TRBJ2-7 | many | TRBV6-1 | TRBD2 | CASSGPGLATPYEQYF | TGTGCCAGCAGTGGACCGGGACTAGCGACCCCCTACGAGCAGTACTTC
TRBJ2-7 | many | TRBV4-3 | TRBD2 | CASSQEPAGGSYEQYF | TGCGCCAGCAGCCAAGAACCAGCGGGAGGCTCCTACGAGCAGTACTTC
TRBJ2-5 | few | TRBV7-6 | NA | CASSLEGLVFQETQYF | TGTGCCAGCAGCTTAGAAGGTCTAGTATTCCAAGAGACCCAGTACTTC
TRBJ2-7 | few | TRBV27 | NA | CASSLTGSAIEQYF | TGTGCCAGCAGTTTAACCGGGAGCGCAATCGAGCAGTACTTC
TRBJ2-7 | NA | TRBV10-2 | NA | CASSDYLSGYLYEQYF | TGCGCCAGCAGTGATTATCTCTCGGGCTACCTTTACGAGCAGTACTTC
TRBJ2-3 | few | TRBV19 | TRBD1 | CASSMTGASTDTQYF | TGTGCCAGTAGTATGACAGGGGCTAGCACAGATACGCAGTATTTT
TRBJ2-7 | NA | TRBV6-2/TRBV6-3 | TRBD2 | CASPGRVAEQYF | TGTGCCAGCCCCGGGAGGGTCGCCGAGCAGTACTTC
TRBJ2-2 | few | TRBV27 | NA | CASSLSHAGNTGELFF | TGTGCCAGCAGTTTGTCCCATGCAGGGAACACCGGGGAGCTGTTTTTT
TRBJ2-1 | NA | TRBV27 | NA | CASRKLSAYNEQFF | TGTGCCAGCAGAAAGCTGAGCGCCTACAATGAGCAGTTCTTC
TRBJ2-1 | few | TRBV2 | NA | CASSAFSYNEQFF | TGTGCCAGCAGCGCTTTCTCCTACAATGAGCAGTTCTTC
TRBJ2-1 | few | TRBV4-1 | NA | CASSQVLKTSDEQFF | TGCGCCAGCAGCCAAGTGTTAAAAACGAGCGATGAGCAGTTCTTC
TRBJ2-5 | many | TRBV12-3/TRBV12-4 | NA | CASSLEGTPQETQYF | TGTGCCAGCAGTTTAGAGGGGACACCTCAAGAGACCCAGTACTTC
TRBJ1-4 | NA | TRBV27 | NA | CASSLLNNEKLFF | TGTGCCAGCAGTTTATTGAATAATGAAAAACTGTTTTTT
TRBJ2-7 | NA | TRBV28 | NA | CASSSQPPTMSSYEQYF | TGTGCCAGCAGTTCTCAGCCTCCAACTATGAGCTCCTACGAGCAGTACTTC
TRBJ1-4 | NA | TRBV7-9 | TRBD1 | CASSKGQGGATNEKLFF | TGTGCCAGCAGTAAAGGACAGGGGGGAGCAACTAATGAAAAACTGTTTTTT
TRBJ2-1 | NA | TRBV15 | TRBD2 | CATSGSGTSGTRRFF | TGTGCCACCAGCGGGTCCGGGACTAGCGGGACAAGGAGGTTTTTC
TRBJ1-2 | NA | TRBV15 | NA | CATSSPWGQGLAYGYTF | TGTGCCACCAGCTCCCCATGGGGCCAGGGGTTGGCCTATGGCTACACCTTC
TRBJ2-7 | NA | TRBV7-8 | TRBD1 | CASSTIAGTGSYEQYF | TGTGCCAGCAGCACTATTGCCGGGACAGGGTCCTACGAGCAGTACTTC
TRBJ1-6 | NA | TRBV7-8 | NA | CASCVDSAQGALHF | TGTGCCAGCTGCGTGGACAGTGCCCAGGGAGCCCTCCACTTT
TRBJ2-2 | few | TRBV7-9 | TRBD2 | CASSPTSGNTGELFF | TGTGCCAGCAGCCCCACTAGCGGCAACACCGGGGAGCTGTTTTTT
TRBJ2-3 | few | TRBV7-9 | TRBD2 | CASSPPGGLAGTDTQYF | TGTGCCAGCAGCCCTCCAGGGGGACTAGCGGGCACAGATACGCAGTATTTT